This TCR beta chain was captured in a study of T cells after yellow fever vaccination. Study-wide background: Preparation of fractions with low cell numbers was performed using SMART-Seq v4 Ultra Low Input.

Study findings and constraints: A faster peak, day 5 versus 15, was reached by the weaker secondary response. Among primary-vaccination clones, most reappeared after the booster, at 95% to 96% for CD4 and roughly 90% for CD8.

This CDR3 region has 13 residues. V was trimmed by 1 base and J by 4 bases, leaving 5 bases between them. CDR1 is LGHNA, CDR2 YSLEER, per germline. This clonotype was recorded many times. As yet, its antigen is unknown. Template-switching 5'RACE yielded the TCR cDNA; a universal primer site and UMIs were added in the process. TCRdb used MiXCR to reprocess the 5' RACE reads, holding one entry per CDR3 protein. This table has about 340,000 distinct CDR3 sequences, 8.7% appearing once. The chain recombines TRBV4-3 with TRBJ2-1; unclear D gene. Sequenced material: PBMCs, taken on the day of the first yellow fever vaccination. The TCR sequence derives from a man between 18 and 35 years old who received the YFV17D yellow fever vaccine. The CDR3 DNA reads as TGCGCCAGCAGCCAAGGACTGTACAATGAGCAGTTCTTC. It codes for CASSQGLYNEQFF.